This paragraph reports one T cell receptor beta chain. The entry originates in a study of cytomegalovirus exposure and HLA in healthy donors. Study as a whole: Early released data had about 85 million unique TCRs, all coming from HLA-typed donors.

A multiplex PCR was run with 60 Vbeta primers and 13 Jbeta primers. Clones were sequenced by immunoSEQ multiplex PCR, and TCRdb holds only the in-frame ones, with some missing. The data contain about 64,000 clones, 65% to 90% of them seen just once; the ten biggest clones take up roughly a tenth. Trimming shortened V by 5 bases and J by 0 bases, and 7 bases separated the two germline ends. The germline gives CDR1 SEHNR, CDR2 FQNEAQ (reference sequence). This CDR3 has 13 residues. The TCR sequence derives from a female donor in good health and CMV-seronegative. The V and J genes are TRBV7-9 and TRBJ1-2, with D uncertain. Sequences were obtained from PBMCs. CDR3 nucleotides: TGTGCCAGCAGCCCCCAGGCTAACTATGGCTACACCTTC. It encodes CASSPQANYGYTF.